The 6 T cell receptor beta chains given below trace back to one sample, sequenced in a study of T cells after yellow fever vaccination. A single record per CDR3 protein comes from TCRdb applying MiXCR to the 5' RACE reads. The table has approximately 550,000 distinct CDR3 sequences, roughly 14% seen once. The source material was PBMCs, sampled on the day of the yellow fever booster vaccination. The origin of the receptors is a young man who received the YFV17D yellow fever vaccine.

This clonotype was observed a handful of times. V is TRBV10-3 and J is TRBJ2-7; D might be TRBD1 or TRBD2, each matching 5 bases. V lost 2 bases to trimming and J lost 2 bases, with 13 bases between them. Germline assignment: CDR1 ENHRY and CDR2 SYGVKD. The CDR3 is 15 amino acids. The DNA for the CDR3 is TGTGCCATCAGTGAGCCGGGACGGGCCACCTACGAGCAGTACTTC. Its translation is CAISEPGRATYEQYF.

The CDR3 protein is CASSPRTRTYEQYF. CDR3 sequence (DNA): TGTGCCAGCTCACCCAGGACAAGGACCTACGAGCAGTACTTC. The chain recombines TRBV18 with TRBJ2-7; tentative D call: TRBD1 (5 bases). The CDR3 extends over 14 amino acids. Germline V gene sequence: CDR1 KGHSH, CDR2 LQKENI. V lost 3 bases and J lost 2, with 11 bases in between.

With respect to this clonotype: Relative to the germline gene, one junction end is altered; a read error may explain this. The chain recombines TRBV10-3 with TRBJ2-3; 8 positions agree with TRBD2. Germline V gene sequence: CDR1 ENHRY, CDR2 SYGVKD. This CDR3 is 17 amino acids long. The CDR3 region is CVPSSTREGPYTDTQYF. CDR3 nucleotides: TGCGTGCCATCTAGTACCCGGGAGGGACCCTACACAGATACGCAGTATTTT.

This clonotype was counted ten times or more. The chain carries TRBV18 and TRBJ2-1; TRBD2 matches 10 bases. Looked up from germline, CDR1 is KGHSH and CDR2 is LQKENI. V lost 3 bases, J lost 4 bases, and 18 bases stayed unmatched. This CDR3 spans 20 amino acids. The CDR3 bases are TGTGCCAGCTCACCCCTACGGACTAGCGGACATGAAGGGTTATACAATGAGCAGTTCTTC. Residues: CASSPLRTSGHEGLYNEQFF.

CDR3 sequence: CASSPLSFAGTSANTGELFF. CDR3 nucleotides: TGTGCCAGCTCACCACTGTCCTTCGCGGGTACATCAGCGAACACCGGGGAGCTGTTTTTT. The V and J genes are TRBV18 and TRBJ2-2, with TRBD2 as a possible D gene (5 bases). The CDR3 totals 20 residues. Germline CDR1 is KGHSH and CDR2 is LQKENI. V was trimmed by 1 base and J by 0 bases, leaving 21 bases between them.

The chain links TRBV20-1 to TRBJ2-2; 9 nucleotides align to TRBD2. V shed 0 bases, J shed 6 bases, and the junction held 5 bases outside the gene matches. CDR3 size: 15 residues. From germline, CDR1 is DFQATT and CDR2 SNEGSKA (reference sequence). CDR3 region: CSARDSGSLAGELFF. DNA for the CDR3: TGCAGTGCTAGAGATAGCGGGAGTTTGGCCGGGGAGCTGTTTTTT.